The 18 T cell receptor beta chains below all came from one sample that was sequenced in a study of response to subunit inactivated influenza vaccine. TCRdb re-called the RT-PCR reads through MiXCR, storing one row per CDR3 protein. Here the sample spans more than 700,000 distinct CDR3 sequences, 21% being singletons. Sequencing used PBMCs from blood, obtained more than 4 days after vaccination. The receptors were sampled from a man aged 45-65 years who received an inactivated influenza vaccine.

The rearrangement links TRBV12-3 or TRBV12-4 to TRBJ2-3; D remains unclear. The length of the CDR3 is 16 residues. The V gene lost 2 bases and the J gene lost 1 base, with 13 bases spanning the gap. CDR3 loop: CASSLSFSAGTDTQYF. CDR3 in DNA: TGTGCCAGCAGTTTAAGCTTTTCGGCGGGCACAGATACGCAGTATTTT.

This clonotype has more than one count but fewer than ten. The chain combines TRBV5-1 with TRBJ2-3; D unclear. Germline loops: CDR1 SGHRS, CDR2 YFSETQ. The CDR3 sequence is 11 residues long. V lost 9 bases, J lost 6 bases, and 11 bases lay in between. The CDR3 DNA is TGCGCCACCACCAAAGGGGATACGCAGTATTTT. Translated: CATTKGDTQYF.

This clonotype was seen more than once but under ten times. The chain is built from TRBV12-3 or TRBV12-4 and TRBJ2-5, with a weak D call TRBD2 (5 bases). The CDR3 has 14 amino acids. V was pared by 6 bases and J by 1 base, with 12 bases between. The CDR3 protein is CASRRTRGQETQYF. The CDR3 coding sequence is TGTGCCAGCAGACGGACCCGGGGCCAAGAGACCCAGTACTTC.

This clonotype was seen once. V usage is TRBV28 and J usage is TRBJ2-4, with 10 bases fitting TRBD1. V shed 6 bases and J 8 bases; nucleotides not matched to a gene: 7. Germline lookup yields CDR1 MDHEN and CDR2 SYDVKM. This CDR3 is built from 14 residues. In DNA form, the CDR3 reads TGTGCCAGCAGGCGGGACAGGGGATTAGACATTCAGTACTTC. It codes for CASRRDRGLDIQYF. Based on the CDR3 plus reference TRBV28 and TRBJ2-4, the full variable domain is DVKVTQSSRYLVKRTGEKVFLECVQDMDHENMFWYRQDPGLGLRLIYFSYDVKMKEKGDIPEGYSVSREKKERFSLILESASTNQTSMYLCASRRDRGLDIQYFGAGTRLSVL.

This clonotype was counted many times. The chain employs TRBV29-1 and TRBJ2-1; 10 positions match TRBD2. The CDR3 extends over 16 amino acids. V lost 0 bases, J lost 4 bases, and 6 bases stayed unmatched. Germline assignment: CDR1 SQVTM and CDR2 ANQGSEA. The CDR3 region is CSVEDRGLAVYNEQFF. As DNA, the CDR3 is TGCAGCGTTGAAGATCGAGGACTAGCGGTTTACAATGAGCAGTTCTTC.

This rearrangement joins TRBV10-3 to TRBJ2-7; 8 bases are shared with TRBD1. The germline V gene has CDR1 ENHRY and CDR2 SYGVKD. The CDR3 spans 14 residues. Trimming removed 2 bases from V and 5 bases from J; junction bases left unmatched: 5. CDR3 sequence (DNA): TGTGCCATCAGTGAGGGGGCAGGGGGCGACGAGCAGTACTTC. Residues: CAISEGAGGDEQYF.

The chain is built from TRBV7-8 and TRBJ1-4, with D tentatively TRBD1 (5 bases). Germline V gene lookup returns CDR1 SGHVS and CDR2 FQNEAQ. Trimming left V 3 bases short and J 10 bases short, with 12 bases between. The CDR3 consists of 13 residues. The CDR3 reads CASSLLREGKLFF. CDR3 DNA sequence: TGTGCCAGCAGCTTGCTCAGGGAAGGAAAACTGTTTTTT.

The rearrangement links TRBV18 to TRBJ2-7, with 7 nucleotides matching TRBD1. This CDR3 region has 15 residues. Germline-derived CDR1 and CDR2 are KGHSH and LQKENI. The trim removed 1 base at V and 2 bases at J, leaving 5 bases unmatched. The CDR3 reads CASSPQGARPYEQYF. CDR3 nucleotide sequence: TGTGCCAGCTCACCACAGGGGGCGCGTCCCTACGAGCAGTACTTC.

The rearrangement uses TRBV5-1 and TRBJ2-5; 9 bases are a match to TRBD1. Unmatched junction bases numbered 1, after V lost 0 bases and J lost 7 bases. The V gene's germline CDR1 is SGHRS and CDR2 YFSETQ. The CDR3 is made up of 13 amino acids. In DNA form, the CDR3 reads TGCGCCAGCAGCTTGGAGGGACAGGGGACCCAGTACTTC. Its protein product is CASSLEGQGTQYF.

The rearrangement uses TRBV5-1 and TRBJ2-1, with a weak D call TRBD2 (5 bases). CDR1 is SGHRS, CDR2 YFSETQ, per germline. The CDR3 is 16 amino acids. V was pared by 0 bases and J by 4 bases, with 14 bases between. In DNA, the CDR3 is TGCGCCAGCAGCTTGGCCGGAGGTCTAGGGTACAATGAGCAGTTCTTC. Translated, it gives CASSLAGGLGYNEQFF.

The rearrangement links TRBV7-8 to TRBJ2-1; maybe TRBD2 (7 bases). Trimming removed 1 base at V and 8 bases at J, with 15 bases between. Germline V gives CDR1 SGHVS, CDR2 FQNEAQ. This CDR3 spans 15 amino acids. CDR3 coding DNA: TGTGCCAGCAGCTTAGTACCAGCGGGACACGATGAGCAGTTCTTC. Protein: CASSLVPAGHDEQFF.

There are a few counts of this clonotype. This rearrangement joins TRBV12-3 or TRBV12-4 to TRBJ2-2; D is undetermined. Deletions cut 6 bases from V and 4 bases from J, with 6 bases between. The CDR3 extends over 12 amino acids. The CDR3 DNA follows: TGTGCCAGCAGGATCGTCACCGGGGAGCTGTTTTTT. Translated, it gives CASRIVTGELFF.

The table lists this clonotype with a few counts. The CDR3 region has the DNA TGTGCCAGCAGCCAAGAAGGCCTCTACGGCGGGGTTGGCACTGAAGCTTTCTTT. Its translation is CASSQEGLYGGVGTEAFF. The V call is TRBV4-2, the J call TRBJ1-1; D unresolved. The CDR3 has 18 amino acids. Trimming took 0 bases from V and 4 from J, leaving 21 bases between them. Germline V gene lookup returns CDR1 LGHNA and CDR2 YNFKEQ.

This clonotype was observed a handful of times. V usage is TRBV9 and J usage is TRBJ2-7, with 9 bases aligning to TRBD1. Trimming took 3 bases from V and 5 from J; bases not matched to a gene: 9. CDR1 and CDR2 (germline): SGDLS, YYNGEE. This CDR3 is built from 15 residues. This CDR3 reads CASSAMGQGYNEQYF. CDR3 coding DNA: TGTGCCAGCAGCGCGATGGGACAGGGATATAACGAGCAGTACTTC.

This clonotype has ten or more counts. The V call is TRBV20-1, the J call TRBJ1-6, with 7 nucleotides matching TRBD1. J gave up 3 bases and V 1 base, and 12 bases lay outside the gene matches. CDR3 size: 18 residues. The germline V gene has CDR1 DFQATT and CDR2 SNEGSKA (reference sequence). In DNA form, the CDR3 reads TGCAGTGCTAGAGCCGGGACAGCTTTAGACTTCTATAATTCACCCCTCCACTTT. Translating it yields CSARAGTALDFYNSPLHF.

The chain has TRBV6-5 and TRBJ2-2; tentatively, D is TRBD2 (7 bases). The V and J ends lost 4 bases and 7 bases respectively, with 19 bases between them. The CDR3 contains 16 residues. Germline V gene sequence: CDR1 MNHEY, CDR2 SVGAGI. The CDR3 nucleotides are TGTGCCAGCAGTTCTCAAGGGGGAGGGCCGGACGGGGAGCTGTTTTTT. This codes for CASSSQGGGPDGELFF.

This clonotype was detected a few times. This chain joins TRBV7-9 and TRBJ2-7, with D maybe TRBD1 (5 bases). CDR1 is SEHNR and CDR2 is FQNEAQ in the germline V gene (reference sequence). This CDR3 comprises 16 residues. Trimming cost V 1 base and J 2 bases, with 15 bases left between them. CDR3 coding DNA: TGTGCCAGCAGCTTAGATCCGGACATTACTACCTACGAGCAGTACTTC. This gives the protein CASSLDPDITTYEQYF.

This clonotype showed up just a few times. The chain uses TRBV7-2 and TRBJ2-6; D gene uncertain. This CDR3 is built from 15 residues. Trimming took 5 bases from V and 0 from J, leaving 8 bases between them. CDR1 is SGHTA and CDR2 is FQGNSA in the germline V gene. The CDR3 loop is CASSLRLSGANVLTF. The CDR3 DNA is TGTGCCAGCAGCCTTCGGCTCTCTGGGGCCAACGTCCTGACTTTC.